Listed here are 31 T cell receptor beta chains from one sample, sequenced in a study of Ad26.COV2.S vaccination and SARS-CoV-2 variants (TCRdb year 2021). Taken with the paper, the label for treatment or condition translates to: 19 received Ad26.COV2.S at low or high dose, single or two shots; roughly five received placebo; per-sample allocation not given. Repertoires of vaccine and placebo recipients were sequenced from samples taken on day 63 after the first injection. The library came from the immunoSEQ multiplex PCR assay. Sourced from immuneACCESS, this table was stored by TCRdb with only in-frame sequences that have V and J called. A share of the clones is absent; for the studies checked, an unresolved V gene accounts for under half, and the remainder has no known explanation. This sample is represented by around 320,000 clones; around four fifths of them were singletons. The top ten clones comprise 2.1% of the sample.

This specimen was peripheral blood, taken in a trial of Ad26.COV2.S vaccine versus placebo. The source is a person aged 18-65 years who received the Ad26.COV2.S COVID-19 vaccine or a placebo.

This clone has just a few counts. V gene TRBV4-1 combines with J gene TRBJ1-1; D gene ambiguous. Trimming left V 0 bases short and J 1 base short, with 12 bases between. The CDR3 loop spans 16 amino acids. Germline CDR1 MGHRA, CDR2 YSYEKL. CDR3 coding DNA: TGCGCCAGCAGCCAAGATACCGGGAATTGGAACACTGAAGCTTTCTTT. It is translated as CASSQDTGNWNTEAFF.

The chain employs TRBV11-3 and TRBJ2-2; D perhaps matches TRBD1 (6 bases). Germline-derived CDR1 and CDR2 are SGHNT and YENEEA. This CDR3 is 17 amino acids long. Deletions cut 0 bases from V and 3 bases from J, with 14 bases between. The CDR3, as DNA: TGTGCCAGCAGCTTAGAGCTCTGGGACAACTACACCGGGGAGCTGTTTTTT. This codes for CASSLELWDNYTGELFF.

This clone was seen once. The J gene is TRBJ2-7, the V gene TRBV19; D may be TRBD2 (6 bases). V shed 3 bases and J shed 0 bases, with 12 bases lying between them. Germline V gene sequence: CDR1 LNHDA, CDR2 SQIVND (reference sequence). The CDR3 is made up of 15 amino acids. As DNA, the CDR3 is TGTGCCAGTAGTATTACCGGGACTGCCTCCTACGAGCAGTACTTC. Protein product: CASSITGTASYEQYF.

The rearrangement joins TRBV21-1 to TRBJ2-4; the tabulated D call, TRBD1, remains unverified against the DNA. TRBV21-1 is listed as a pseudogene. This CDR3 has 12 amino acids. CDR3 in amino acids: CASRQGAGREYF. CDR3 sequence (DNA): TGTGCCAGCAGACAGGGGGCAGGCAGGGAGTACTTC.

This chain uses TRBV5-1 with TRBJ1-4, with D hard to call. Germline V lookup: CDR1 SGHRS, CDR2 YFSETQ. The CDR3 runs 15 residues. V lost 0 bases and J 0 bases, leaving 6 bases between the germline ends. The CDR3 loop reads CASSLGSSTNEKLFF. The CDR3, as DNA: TGCGCCAGCAGCTTGGGCAGCTCAACTAATGAAAAACTGTTTTTT.

This rearrangement joins TRBV6-5 to TRBJ2-7; D might be TRBD1 (6 bases). This CDR3 is built from 11 residues. Germline CDR1 reads MNHEY; CDR2 reads SVGAGI. V shed 6 bases and J shed 8 bases, with 11 bases lying between them. The CDR3 DNA sequence: TGTGCCAGCAGCCTCCGGGACAAGCAGTACTTC. This encodes CASSLRDKQYF.

V usage is TRBV7-9 and J usage is TRBJ2-7; 9 bases map to TRBD1. The germline V gene has CDR1 SEHNR and CDR2 FQNEAQ (reference sequence). J gave up 5 bases and V 5 bases, and 7 bases lay outside the gene matches. This CDR3 is built from 14 residues. CDR3 sequence (DNA): TGTGCCAGCAGCCTCGGACAGGGGAAGCACGAGCAGTACTTC. Protein sequence: CASSLGQGKHEQYF.

The chain carries TRBV10-3 and TRBJ2-7; unclear D gene. The germline V gene encodes CDR1 ENHRY and CDR2 SYGVKD. The length of the CDR3 is 14 residues. The V end lost 3 bases, the J end lost 8 bases, and 17 bases lay between the germline ends. CDR3 region: CAISDRGDPGKQYF. The CDR3 DNA is TGTGCCATCAGTGATAGAGGCGACCCGGGCAAGCAGTACTTC.

V is TRBV9 and J is TRBJ1-3; TRBD1 agrees at 7 bases. Germline V gives CDR1 SGDLS, CDR2 YYNGEE. V gave up 4 bases and J gave up 0 bases; unmatched junction bases: 4. The CDR3 contains 15 residues. The CDR3 DNA reads TGTGCCAGCAGCACACAGGGGTCCTCTGGAAACACCATATATTTT. It specifies CASSTQGSSGNTIYF.

This chain joins TRBV3-1 (or the pseudogene TRBV3-2) and TRBJ1-6, with D possibly TRBD1 on 5 matching bases. Germline CDR1 and CDR2: LGHDT and YNNKEL (reference sequence). V was pared by 7 bases and J by 10 bases, with 20 bases between. The CDR3 spans 15 residues. CDR3: CASTDRVIPGSPLHF. Written as DNA, the CDR3 is TGTGCCAGCACCGACCGGGTCATTCCAGGGTCACCCCTCCACTTT.

V gene TRBV18 combines with J gene TRBJ1-2; D not resolved. The CDR3 contains 13 residues. Trimming stripped 4 bases from V and 6 bases from J, with 12 bases between. Per the germline V gene, CDR1 is KGHSH and CDR2 is LQKENI. The CDR3 loop is CASSLMDRDGYTF. The CDR3 DNA reads as TGTGCCAGCTCACTAATGGATAGGGATGGCTACACCTTC.

The chain links TRBV24-1 to TRBJ2-7; D ambiguous. V shed 5 bases and J shed 7 bases, with 20 bases lying between them. In germline, CDR1 is KGHDR, CDR2 SFDVKD. CDR3 length: 15 residues. CDR3: CATSGPPKYSEEQYF. DNA of the CDR3: TGTGCCACCAGTGGCCCCCCCAAATATTCGGAGGAGCAGTACTTC.

The genes are TRBV19 and TRBJ1-5; TRBD1 aligns across 7 bases. Unmatched junction bases numbered 10, after V lost 5 bases and J lost 3 bases. The length of the CDR3 is 16 residues. The germline CDR1 and CDR2 sequences are LNHDA and SQIVND (reference sequence). As DNA, the CDR3 is TGTGCCAGTAGTCAACGGACAGGCTCAGTCAATCAGCCCCAGCATTTT. This gives the protein CASSQRTGSVNQPQHF.

The chain links TRBV7-2 to TRBJ2-1; D uncertain. CDR3 length equals 17 residues. Germline V lookup: CDR1 SGHTA, CDR2 FQGNSA. V lost 6 bases and J lost 4, with 22 bases in between. The CDR3 spells CASSENQGLYRYNEQFF. The CDR3 DNA is TGTGCCAGCAGTGAGAATCAAGGGCTATATAGATACAATGAGCAGTTCTTC.

The rearrangement joins TRBV27 to TRBJ1-4; D is unresolved. CDR3 size: 16 residues. Germline CDR1 and CDR2: MNHEY and SMNVEV (reference sequence). V lost 4 bases and J lost 0, with 12 bases in between. The CDR3 sequence: CASSSRWTATNEKLFF. The CDR3 DNA reads TGTGCCAGCAGTTCTAGGTGGACTGCAACTAATGAAAAACTGTTTTTT.

This clone showed up just once. The genes are TRBV11-2 and TRBJ1-1; the match to TRBD1 covers 9 bases. J lost 0 bases, V lost 4 bases, and 3 bases had no gene match. Per the germline V gene, CDR1 is SGHAT and CDR2 is FQNNGV. The CDR3 runs to 15 residues. The CDR3 coding sequence is TGTGCCAGCAGCTCACAGGGGGCTTTGAACACTGAAGCTTTCTTT. This translates into CASSSQGALNTEAFF.

The chain's CDR3 is CASSFGVWEQFF. The CDR3 DNA reads as TGTGCCAGCAGCTTCGGGGTTTGGGAGCAGTTCTTC. The chain uses TRBV7-9 and TRBJ2-1, with D possibly matching TRBD2 (5 bases). V gave up 3 bases and J gave up 10 bases, with 10 bases separating them. The CDR3 runs to 12 residues. Germline lookup yields CDR1 SEHNR and CDR2 FQNEAQ (reference sequence).

The sample holds one count of this clone. V and J are TRBV19 and TRBJ1-2, with a tentative D call TRBD1 (6 bases). CDR1 is LNHDA and CDR2 is SQIVND in the germline V gene (reference sequence). CDR3 size: 15 residues. V lost 6 bases to trimming and J lost 7 bases, with 21 bases between them. DNA of the CDR3: TGTGCCAGTAGCAGCGAACACAGGGACCCGGCTGGCTACACCTTC. Protein: CASSSEHRDPAGYTF.

CDR3 in amino acids: CSASWAVNEQFF. The CDR3 DNA reads TGCAGTGCTAGTTGGGCAGTCAATGAGCAGTTCTTC. This chain connects TRBV20-1 to TRBJ2-1; D is ambiguous. Trimming pared 3 bases from V and 6 bases from J, leaving 9 bases between. The CDR3 length is 12 residues. Germline V gene lookup returns CDR1 DFQATT and CDR2 SNEGSKA (reference sequence).

CDR3 bases: TGTGCCAGCAGCGTATACAACACCGGGGAGCTGTTTTTT. Its protein is CASSVYNTGELFF. V is TRBV7-3 and J is TRBJ2-2; the D is unclear. CDR1 is SGHTA and CDR2 is FQGTGA in the germline V gene. This CDR3 has 13 residues. V shed 5 bases and J shed 2 bases, with 6 bases lying between them. The full variable domain, in which reference TRBV7-3 and TRBJ2-2 provide the parts outside the CDR3, is GAGVSQTPSNKVTEKGKYVELRCDPISGHTALYWYRQSLGQGPEFLIYFQGTGAADDSGLPNDRFFAVRPEGSVSTLKIQRTERGDSAVYLCASSVYNTGELFFGEGSRLTVL.

The chain employs TRBV12-3 or TRBV12-4 and TRBJ2-7; no reliable D call. The ends were cut back, 6 bases at V and 6 bases at J, with 15 bases in the middle. This CDR3 spans 13 amino acids. The CDR3 bases are TGTGCCAGCAGCTTTCGGGCTACCGGCGAGCAGTACTTC. It codes for CASSFRATGEQYF.

This clone was seen a single time. The genes are TRBV2 and TRBJ1-5; no reliable D call. Trimming cost V 4 bases and J 2 bases, with 9 bases left between them. The CDR3 is made up of 14 amino acids. The germline V gene encodes CDR1 SNHLY and CDR2 FYNNEI. The DNA of the CDR3 is TGTGCCAGCAGTGGGGGATTCGGCAATCAGCCCCAGCATTTT. This encodes CASSGGFGNQPQHF.

CDR3 coding DNA: TGTGCCAGCAGGCGGGGGGGTTGGGTAGAGGAGACCCAGTACTTC. Translating it yields CASRRGGWVEETQYF. V is TRBV27 and J is TRBJ2-5, with TRBD2 matching 9 bases. The trim removed 6 bases at V and 5 bases at J, leaving 10 bases unmatched. CDR3 length equals 15 residues. Germline assignment: CDR1 MNHEY and CDR2 SMNVEV (reference sequence).

This clone was seen once. DNA for the CDR3: TGTGCCAGTAGTATATTTTCAGGGAACTATGGCTACACCTTC. Translated: CASSIFSGNYGYTF. The V and J genes are TRBV19 and TRBJ1-2, with a possible D match to TRBD1 (5 bases). The CDR3 contains 14 residues. Germline CDR1 reads LNHDA; CDR2 reads SQIVND (reference sequence). V was clipped by 2 bases and J by 2 bases, with 9 bases between them.

CDR3 in amino acids: CASSPRTGGSEAFF. CDR3 bases: TGTGCCAGCTCACCAAGGACAGGGGGGTCAGAAGCTTTCTTT. The rearrangement uses TRBV18 and TRBJ1-1, with 10 bases that match TRBD1. Per germline, CDR1 KGHSH and CDR2 LQKENI. The CDR3 is made up of 14 amino acids. V lost 2 bases, J lost 8 bases, and 5 bases stayed unmatched.

CDR3 sequence reads: CATSRKLSSSYNEQFF. The CDR3 coding sequence is TGTGCCACCAGCAGAAAACTAAGTAGCTCCTACAATGAGCAGTTCTTC. This chain uses TRBV15 with TRBJ2-1, with unresolved D. Per germline, CDR1 LNHNV and CDR2 YYDKDF (reference sequence). The length of the CDR3 is 16 residues. Trimming shortened V by 2 bases and J by 0 bases, and 11 bases separated the two germline ends.

The chain links TRBV29-1 to TRBJ2-5; D uncertain. CDR3 size: 11 residues. V lost 6 bases to trimming and J lost 1 base, with 6 bases between them. The V gene's germline CDR1 is SQVTM and CDR2 ANQGSEA. The CDR3 sequence: CSVSPQETQYF. CDR3 coding DNA: TGCAGCGTCTCCCCCCAAGAGACCCAGTACTTC.

The chain combines TRBV10-3 with TRBJ1-2; 9 positions agree with TRBD1. The V gene end was trimmed by 0 bases and the J gene end by 8 bases; junction bases not matched to a gene: 7. The CDR3 has 15 residues. The germline V gene encodes CDR1 ENHRY and CDR2 SYGVKD. Written as DNA, the CDR3 is TGTGCCATCAGTGAGTCGGTACAGGGGGCGTCGGGCTACACCTTC. Its translation is CAISESVQGASGYTF.

This rearrangement joins TRBV10-3 to TRBJ2-7; perhaps TRBD1 as D (5 bases). The CDR3 spans 14 residues. Germline V gene sequence: CDR1 ENHRY, CDR2 SYGVKD. The V end lost 2 bases, the J end lost 4 bases, and 12 bases lay between the germline ends. The CDR3 protein is CAISETTGGYEQYF. The CDR3 DNA reads TGTGCCATCAGTGAGACCACAGGCGGTTACGAGCAGTACTTC.

The chain carries TRBV12-5 and TRBJ1-1, with TRBD1 matching 7 bases. Germline V CDR1 and CDR2: LGHNT, FRNRAP. J lost 5 bases, V lost 1 base, and 4 bases had no gene match. The CDR3 has 14 residues. DNA for the CDR3: TGTGCTAGTGGTTTGGGCGCAGGGGGGACTGAAGCTTTCTTT. Its translation is CASGLGAGGTEAFF.

This clone has only one observation. V is TRBV7-3 and J is TRBJ1-1, with D uncertain. The CDR3 runs to 13 residues. With 6 bases removed from V and 3 bases from J, the gap between germline ends came to 11 bases. CDR1 and CDR2 (germline): SGHTA, FQGTGA. In DNA form, the CDR3 reads TGTGCCAGCAGTTACCGGGCGGACACTGAAGCTTTCTTT. It yields the protein CASSYRADTEAFF.